One and the same sample provided the 16 T cell receptor beta chains below, sequenced in a study of lymphopenia after photon versus proton radiotherapy. Only in-frame clones appear in the TCRdb table, and some are missing; sequencing was by immunoSEQ multiplex PCR. This sample yields 25,000 to 30,000 clones, of which roughly 80% are seen a single time; more than 3% belongs to the top ten. Here the sequenced sample was peripheral blood, taken from a patient treated with photon-based radiotherapy. These TCRs come from a woman aged 45-60 years with pancreatic cancer.

This clone has a handful of counts. The V gene is TRBV6-5, the J gene TRBJ2-5, with TRBD2 matching 8 bases. In germline, CDR1 is MNHEY, CDR2 SVGAGI. V lost 6 bases to trimming and J lost 2 bases; unmatched junction nucleotides: 8. The CDR3 runs 15 residues. For the CDR3, the DNA is TGTGCCAGCAGCCCCGGGACTAGATCACAAGAGACCCAGTACTTC. This codes for CASSPGTRSQETQYF.

The chain recombines TRBV23-1 with TRBJ1-2, with D possibly matching TRBD1 (5 bases). TRBV23-1 is labeled an ORF, and its function is uncertain. CDR3 length: 19 amino acids. V gave up 0 bases and J gave up 1 base, with 21 bases separating them. The CDR3: CASSQSGLTAVPDNYGYTF. The CDR3 DNA is TGCGCCAGCAGTCAATCAGGATTGACAGCCGTTCCGGATAACTATGGCTACACCTTC.

The chain carries TRBV19 and TRBJ2-7, with D possibly called TRBD1 or TRBD2 (5 bases each). Between the trimmed V and J ends, which lost 5 bases and 0 bases, there was a span of 14 bases. The CDR3 extends over 15 amino acids. Germline CDR1 reads LNHDA; CDR2 reads SQIVND (reference sequence). The CDR3 nucleotides read TGTGCCAGTAGTCCCTACGGGGACCCCTCCTACGAGCAGTACTTC. Its translation: CASSPYGDPSYEQYF. The complete variable domain, with remaining parts taken from reference TRBV19 and TRBJ2-7, reads DGGITQSPKYLFRKEGQNVTLSCEQNLNHDAMYWYRQDPGQGLRLIYYSQIVNDFQKGDIAEGYSVSREKKESFPLTVTSAQKNPTAFYLCASSPYGDPSYEQYFGPGTRLTVT.

This clone was found a few times. The chain couples TRBV29-1 to TRBJ2-1, with 8 bases fitting TRBD1. J gave up 4 bases and V 5 bases, and 13 bases lay outside the gene matches. Germline V lookup: CDR1 SQVTM, CDR2 ANQGSEA. The CDR3 has 16 residues. The CDR3 sequence: CSVQGAARVTYNEQFF. CDR3 DNA: TGCAGCGTTCAGGGGGCAGCGCGGGTGACGTACAATGAGCAGTTCTTC.

This rearrangement joins TRBV29-1 to TRBJ2-6; D is unclear. Germline CDR1 is SQVTM and CDR2 is ANQGSEA. The CDR3 is 14 residues long. V was cut by 6 bases and J by 4 bases, with 13 bases left in between. CDR3 amino acids: CSVDHSPGANVLTF. The CDR3 region has the DNA TGCAGCGTCGACCACAGTCCCGGGGCCAACGTCCTGACTTTC.

Only a few counts were recorded for this clone. V and J are TRBV9 and TRBJ2-7, with a possible D match to TRBD2 (6 bases). This CDR3 spans 14 amino acids. Germline V gives CDR1 SGDLS, CDR2 YYNGEE. With 3 bases removed from V and 6 bases from J, the gap between germline ends came to 16 bases. The CDR3 region has the DNA TGTGCCAGCAGCGGCAGGGACGGGGGTGCCGAGCAGTACTTC. It translates to CASSGRDGGAEQYF.

The chain has TRBV7-2 and TRBJ1-5; D is undetermined. Germline V gene lookup returns CDR1 SGHTA and CDR2 FQGNSA. V was clipped by 1 base and J by 1 base, with 8 bases between them. CDR3 size: 15 residues. The CDR3, as DNA: TGTGCCAGCAGCTTAGTGGCTGTGAGCAATCAGCCCCAGCATTTT. It yields the protein CASSLVAVSNQPQHF.

This clone turned up a few times. V gene TRBV29-1 combines with J gene TRBJ2-1; 14 bases are a match to TRBD2. The CDR3 length is 19 residues. Germline-derived CDR1 and CDR2 are SQVTM and ANQGSEA. The V segment lost 6 bases and the J segment 2 bases; nucleotides outside the gene matches: 15. DNA for the CDR3: TGCAGCGTGAAAGGGGTTGGGACTAGCGGGAGAGGGGCCTACAATGAGCAGTTCTTC. Translating it yields CSVKGVGTSGRGAYNEQFF.

This clone was picked up one time. This same CDR3 is encoded by further DNA sequences in the sample. This sequence joins TRBV6-1 and TRBJ2-7, with a weak D call TRBD1 (6 bases). Deletions cut 4 bases from V and 0 bases from J, with 10 bases between. This CDR3 has 14 residues. The germline gives CDR1 MNHNS, CDR2 SASEGT. In DNA form, the CDR3 reads TGTGCCAGCAGTGGCAGGGGAAGCTCCTACGAGCAGTACTTC. Residues: CASSGRGSSYEQYF.

This sequence joins TRBV5-6 and TRBJ2-7; 7 bases agree with TRBD1. This CDR3 has 15 residues. In germline, CDR1 is SGHDT, CDR2 YYEEEE. The J segment lost 4 bases and the V segment lost 1 base, leaving 8 bases of the junction unmatched. CDR3 region: CASSLLGTARYEQYF. The DNA for the CDR3 is TGTGCCAGCAGCTTGCTCGGGACAGCGAGGTACGAGCAGTACTTC.

The chain employs TRBV5-1 and TRBJ2-5; unclear D gene. Per germline, CDR1 SGHRS and CDR2 YFSETQ. The ends were cut back, 2 bases at V and 5 bases at J, with 7 bases in the middle. This CDR3 comprises 12 residues. The CDR3 bases are TGCGCCAGCAGCTTCAACGGGGAGACCCAGTACTTC. The encoded protein is CASSFNGETQYF.

This clone came up a few times. This chain connects TRBV10-3 to TRBJ2-7; TRBD2 matches at 7 bases. The CDR3 totals 16 residues. Germline V CDR1 and CDR2: ENHRY, SYGVKD. V shed 2 bases, J shed 2 bases, and the junction held 9 bases outside the gene matches. The CDR3 is CAISEREATRAYEQYF. CDR3 bases: TGTGCCATCAGTGAGCGGGAGGCCACGAGGGCCTACGAGCAGTACTTC.

This sequence joins TRBV14 and TRBJ1-4, with D hard to call. The CDR3 is 15 amino acids. From germline, CDR1 is SGHDN and CDR2 FVKESK. V was shortened by 2 bases and J by 8 bases, with 15 bases between the two germline ends. The DNA for the CDR3 is TGTGCCAGCAGCCAATCGGGGAACCGGCGAGAAAAACTGTTTTTT. Its protein product is CASSQSGNRREKLFF.

V is TRBV5-1 and J is TRBJ2-1, with TRBD2 as a possible D gene (6 bases). The CDR3 spans 12 residues. Germline-derived CDR1 and CDR2 are SGHRS and YFSETQ. Trimming shortened V by 0 bases and J by 12 bases, and 10 bases separated the two germline ends. In DNA form, the CDR3 reads TGCGCCAGCAGCTTGGAGGCTAGCGCGCAGTTCTTC. Encoded protein: CASSLEASAQFF. Drawing the rest from reference TRBV5-1 and TRBJ2-1, the complete variable domain is KAGVTQTPRYLIKTRGQQVTLSCSPISGHRSVSWYQQTPGQGLQFLFEYFSETQRNKGNFPGRFSGRQFSNSRSEMNVSTLELGDSALYLCASSLEASAQFFGPGTRLTVL.

In this sample, this clone is medium-sized. The chain joins TRBV5-1 to TRBJ2-5; no clear D gene. V lost 1 base and J 5 bases, leaving 15 bases between the germline ends. Germline CDR1 and CDR2: SGHRS and YFSETQ. The CDR3 length is 15 residues. Written as DNA, the CDR3 is TGCGCCAGCAGCTTGACCCTAAATGGTGAGGAGACCCAGTACTTC. Its protein is CASSLTLNGEETQYF.

The CDR3 spells CASSPSRGVGYNEQFF. The CDR3 DNA sequence: TGTGCCAGCTCACCATCAAGGGGGGTCGGCTACAATGAGCAGTTCTTC. The V and J genes are TRBV18 and TRBJ2-1; D is perhaps TRBD1 or TRBD2 (6 bases each). Deletions cut 2 bases from V and 3 bases from J, with 14 bases between. Looked up from germline, CDR1 is KGHSH and CDR2 is LQKENI. There are 16 residues in the CDR3.